This T cell receptor beta chain was obtained from a study of blood T cells in healthy people across ages. It was with a sample-barcoded 5' primer and a J-beta primer mix that a second PCR of roughly 7 to 12 cycles was run. TCRdb recomputed calls from the 5' RACE reads with MiXCR, one row per CDR3 protein. The sample has approximately 810,000 distinct CDR3 sequences; 29% are singletons. The V gene's germline CDR1 is MNHEY and CDR2 SVGAGI. This CDR3 has 16 amino acids. Trimming left V 0 bases short and J 2 bases short, with 14 bases between. This clonotype was counted ten times or more. Sequencing was performed on blood. The chain couples TRBV6-5 to TRBJ2-7, with TRBD1 as a possible D gene (6 bases). This clonotype was obtained from an elderly woman in good health. The CDR3 protein is CASSYSYGGATYEQYF. For the CDR3, the DNA is TGTGCCAGCAGTTACTCGTATGGGGGCGCTACCTACGAGCAGTACTTC.